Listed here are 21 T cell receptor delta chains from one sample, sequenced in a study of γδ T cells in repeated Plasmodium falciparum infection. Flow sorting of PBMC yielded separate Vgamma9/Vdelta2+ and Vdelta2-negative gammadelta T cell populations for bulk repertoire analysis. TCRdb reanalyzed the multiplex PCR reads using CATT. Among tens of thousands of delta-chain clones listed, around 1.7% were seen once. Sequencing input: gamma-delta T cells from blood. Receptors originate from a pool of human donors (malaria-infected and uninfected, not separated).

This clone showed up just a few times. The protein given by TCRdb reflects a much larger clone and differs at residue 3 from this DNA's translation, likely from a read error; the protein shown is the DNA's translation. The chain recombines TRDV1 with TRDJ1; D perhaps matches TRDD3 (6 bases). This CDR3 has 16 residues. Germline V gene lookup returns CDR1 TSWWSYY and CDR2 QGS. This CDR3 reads CAPGEIRQGYTDKLIF. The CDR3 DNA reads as TGTGCTCCTGGGGAAATCCGTCAGGGGTACACCGATAAACTCATCTTT.

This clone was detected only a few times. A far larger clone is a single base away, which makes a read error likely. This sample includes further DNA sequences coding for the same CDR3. The CDR3 sequence: CALGERPSYIGGPTDKLIF. CDR3 DNA sequence: TGTGCTCTTGGGGAACGGCCTTCCTACATTGGGGGCCCCACTGATAAACTCATCTTT. V and J are TRDV1 and TRDJ1; 9 bases agree with TRDD2. This CDR3 has 19 amino acids. Germline CDR1 and CDR2: TSWWSYY and QGS. After removal of 1 base from V and 5 bases from J, the junction contained 17 bases not matched to a gene.

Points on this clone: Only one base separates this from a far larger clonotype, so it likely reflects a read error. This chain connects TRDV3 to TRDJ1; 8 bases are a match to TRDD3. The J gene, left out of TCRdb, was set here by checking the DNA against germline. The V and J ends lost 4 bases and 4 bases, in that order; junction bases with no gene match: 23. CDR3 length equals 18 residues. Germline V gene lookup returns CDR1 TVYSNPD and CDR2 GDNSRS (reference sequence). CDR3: CASRLLRVFRGIRDKLIF. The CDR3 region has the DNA TGTGCCTCCCGCCTCCTAAGAGTATTCCGAGGGATACGCGATAAACTCATCTTT.

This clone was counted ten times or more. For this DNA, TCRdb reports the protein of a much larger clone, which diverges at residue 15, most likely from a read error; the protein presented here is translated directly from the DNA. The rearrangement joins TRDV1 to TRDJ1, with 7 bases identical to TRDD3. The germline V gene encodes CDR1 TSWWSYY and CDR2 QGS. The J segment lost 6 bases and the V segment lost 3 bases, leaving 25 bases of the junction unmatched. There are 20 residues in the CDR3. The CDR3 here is CALGEIPFPPSLLGMYKLIF. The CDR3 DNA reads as TGTGCTCTTGGGGAGATTCCCTTTCCTCCATCTTTACTGGGGATGTATAAACTCATCTTT.

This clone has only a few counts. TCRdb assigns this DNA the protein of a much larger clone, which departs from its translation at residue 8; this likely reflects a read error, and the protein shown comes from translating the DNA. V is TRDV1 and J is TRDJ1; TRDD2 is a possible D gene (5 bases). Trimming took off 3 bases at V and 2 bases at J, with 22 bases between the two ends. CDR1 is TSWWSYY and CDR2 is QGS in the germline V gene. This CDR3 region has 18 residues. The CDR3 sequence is CALGEGPIPPLPTDKLIF. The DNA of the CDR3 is TGTGCTCTTGGGGAGGGTCCTATACCGCCCCTCCCGACCGATAAACTCATCTTT.

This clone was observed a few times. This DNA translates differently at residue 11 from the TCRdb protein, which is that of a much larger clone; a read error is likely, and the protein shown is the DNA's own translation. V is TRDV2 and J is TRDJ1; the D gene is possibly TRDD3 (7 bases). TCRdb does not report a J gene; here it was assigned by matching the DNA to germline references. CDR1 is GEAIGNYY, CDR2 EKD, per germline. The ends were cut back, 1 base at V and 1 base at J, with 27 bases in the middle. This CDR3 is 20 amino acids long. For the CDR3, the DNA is TGTGCCTGTGACACATTTCCTAACTGGGGACGTACGTGGGGCACCGATAAACTCATCTTT. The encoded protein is CACDTFPNWGRTWGTDKLIF.

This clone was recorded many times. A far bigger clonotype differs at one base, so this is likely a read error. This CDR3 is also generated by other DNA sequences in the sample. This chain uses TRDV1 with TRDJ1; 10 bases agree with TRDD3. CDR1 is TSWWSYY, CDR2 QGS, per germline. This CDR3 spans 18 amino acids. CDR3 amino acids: CALGEGLVGGYMTDKLIF. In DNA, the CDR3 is TGTGCCCTTGGGGAAGGCCTTGTTGGGGGATACATGACCGATAAACTCATCTTT.

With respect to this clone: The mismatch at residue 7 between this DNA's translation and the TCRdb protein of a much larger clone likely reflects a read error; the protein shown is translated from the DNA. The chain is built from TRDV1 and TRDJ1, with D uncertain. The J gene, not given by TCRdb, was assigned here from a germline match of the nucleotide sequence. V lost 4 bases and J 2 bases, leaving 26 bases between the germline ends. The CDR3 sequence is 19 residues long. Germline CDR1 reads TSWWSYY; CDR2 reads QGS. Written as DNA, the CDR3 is TGTGCTCTTGGGGTAAACCTTTTTCTATGGCCCCGAGAGACCGATAAACTCATCTTT. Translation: CALGVNLFLWPRETDKLIF.

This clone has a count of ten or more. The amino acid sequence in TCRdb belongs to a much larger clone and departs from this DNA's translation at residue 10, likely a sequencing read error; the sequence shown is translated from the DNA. The CDR3 sequence is CACDHSSLGNPYTDKLIF. As DNA, the CDR3 is TGTGCCTGTGACCATTCTTCACTGGGGAATCCGTACACCGATAAACTCATCTTT. V is TRDV2 and J is TRDJ1; TRDD3 agrees at 7 bases. Germline CDR1 and CDR2: GEAIGNYY and EKD. This CDR3 has 18 residues. V lost 3 bases, J lost 0 bases, and 15 bases stayed unmatched.

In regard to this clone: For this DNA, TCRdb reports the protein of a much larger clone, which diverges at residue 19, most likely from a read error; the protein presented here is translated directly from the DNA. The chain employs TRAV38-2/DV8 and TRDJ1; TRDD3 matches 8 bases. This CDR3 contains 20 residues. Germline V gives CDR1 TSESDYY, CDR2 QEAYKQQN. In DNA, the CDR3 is TGTGCTTATAGGAGTTGGTACCACGTCGGTACTGGGGGCCACACCGATAAACTCACCTTT. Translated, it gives CAYRSWYHVGTGGHTDKLTF.

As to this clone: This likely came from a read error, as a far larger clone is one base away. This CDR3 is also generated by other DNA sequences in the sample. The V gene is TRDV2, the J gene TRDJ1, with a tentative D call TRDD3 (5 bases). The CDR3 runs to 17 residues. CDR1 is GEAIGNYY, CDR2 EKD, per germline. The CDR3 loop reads CACDDLPWGRNTDKLIF. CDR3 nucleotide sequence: TGTGCCTGTGACGACCTGCCTTGGGGACGGAACACCGATAAACTTATCTTT.

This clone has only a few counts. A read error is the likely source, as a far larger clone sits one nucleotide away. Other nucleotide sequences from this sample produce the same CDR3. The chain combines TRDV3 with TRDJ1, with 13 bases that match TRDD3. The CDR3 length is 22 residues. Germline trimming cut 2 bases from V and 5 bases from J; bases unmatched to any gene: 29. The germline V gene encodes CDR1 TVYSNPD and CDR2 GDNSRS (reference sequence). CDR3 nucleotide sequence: TGTGCCTTTTCTCGGCGGGCAGACTGGGGGATACGTCCTAAATTGTACAGTGATAAACTCATCTTT. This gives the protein CAFSRRADWGIRPKLYSDKLIF.

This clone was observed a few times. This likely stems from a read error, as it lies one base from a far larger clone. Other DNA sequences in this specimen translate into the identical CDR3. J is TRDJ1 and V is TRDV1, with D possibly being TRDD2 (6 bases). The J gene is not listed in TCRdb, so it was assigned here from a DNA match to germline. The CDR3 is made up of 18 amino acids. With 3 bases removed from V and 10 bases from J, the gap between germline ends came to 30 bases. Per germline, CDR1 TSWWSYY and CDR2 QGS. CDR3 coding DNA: TGTGCTCTTGGGGAGGAATGTGAGCATGGCCTTCCGCCTGGGCGACTCATCTTT. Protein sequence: CALGEECEHGLPPGRLIF.

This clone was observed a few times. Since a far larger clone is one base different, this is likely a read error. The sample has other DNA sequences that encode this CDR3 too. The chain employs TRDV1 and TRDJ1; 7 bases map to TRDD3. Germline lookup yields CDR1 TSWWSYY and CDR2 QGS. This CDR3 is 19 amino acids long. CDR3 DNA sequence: TGTGCTCTCGGGGAACACAAGGGAGTACTGGGGCCGTACACCGATAAACTCATCTTT. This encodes CALGEHKGVLGPYTDKLIF.

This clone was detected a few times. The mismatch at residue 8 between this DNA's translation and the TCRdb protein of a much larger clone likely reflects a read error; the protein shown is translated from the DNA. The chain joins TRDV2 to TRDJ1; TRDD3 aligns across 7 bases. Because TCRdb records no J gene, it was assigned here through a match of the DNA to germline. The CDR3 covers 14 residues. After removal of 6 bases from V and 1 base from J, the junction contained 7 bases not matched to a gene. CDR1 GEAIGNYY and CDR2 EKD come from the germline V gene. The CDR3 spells CACLGAVFTDKLIF. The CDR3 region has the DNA TGTGCCTGTCTGGGGGCCGTGTTCACCGATAAACTCATCTTT.

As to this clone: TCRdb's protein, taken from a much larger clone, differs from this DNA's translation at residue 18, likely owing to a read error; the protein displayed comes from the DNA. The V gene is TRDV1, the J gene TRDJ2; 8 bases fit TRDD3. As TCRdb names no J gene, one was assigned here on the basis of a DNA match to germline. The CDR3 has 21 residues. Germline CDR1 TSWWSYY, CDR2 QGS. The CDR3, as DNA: TGTGCTCTTGGGGAAGGTCCCTACTGGGGGCCCCGCACCACCTTGACAGCACGACTCTTCTTT. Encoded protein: CALGEGPYWGPRTTLTARLFF.

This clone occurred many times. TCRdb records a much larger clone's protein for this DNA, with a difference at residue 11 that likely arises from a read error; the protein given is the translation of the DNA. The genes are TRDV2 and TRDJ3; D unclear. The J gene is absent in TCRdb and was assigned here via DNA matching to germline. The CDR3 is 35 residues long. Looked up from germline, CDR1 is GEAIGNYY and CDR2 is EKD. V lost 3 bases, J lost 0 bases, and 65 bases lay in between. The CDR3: CACDPPRLCHDKEYTLARILWIQSISSWDTRQMFF. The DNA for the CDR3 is TGTGCCTGTGACCCCCCGCGGTTGTGCCACGACAAAGAATACACCTTGGCCAGGATTCTGTGGATTCAATCCATTAGCTCCTGGGACACCCGACAGATGTTTTTC.

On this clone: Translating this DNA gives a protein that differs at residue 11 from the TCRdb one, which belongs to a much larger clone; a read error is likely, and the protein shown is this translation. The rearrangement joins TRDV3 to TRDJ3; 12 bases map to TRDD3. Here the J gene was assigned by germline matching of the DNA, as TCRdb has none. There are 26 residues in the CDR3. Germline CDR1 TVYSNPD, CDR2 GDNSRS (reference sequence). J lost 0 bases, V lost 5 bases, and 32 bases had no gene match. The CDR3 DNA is TGTGCCCCCTCGGTATTCCGCGCCAGCCAGTGTACTGGGGGATACCCCCTCTCCTGGGACACCCGACAGATGTTTTTC. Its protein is CAPSVFRASQCTGGYPLSWDTRQMFF.

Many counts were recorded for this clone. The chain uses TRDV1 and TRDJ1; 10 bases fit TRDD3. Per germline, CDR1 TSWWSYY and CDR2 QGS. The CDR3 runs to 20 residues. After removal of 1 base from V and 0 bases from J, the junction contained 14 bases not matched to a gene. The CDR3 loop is CALGEPPPLLGDGYTDKLIF. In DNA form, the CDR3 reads TGTGCTCTTGGGGAACCTCCCCCCCTACTGGGGGATGGGTACACCGATAAACTCATCTTT.

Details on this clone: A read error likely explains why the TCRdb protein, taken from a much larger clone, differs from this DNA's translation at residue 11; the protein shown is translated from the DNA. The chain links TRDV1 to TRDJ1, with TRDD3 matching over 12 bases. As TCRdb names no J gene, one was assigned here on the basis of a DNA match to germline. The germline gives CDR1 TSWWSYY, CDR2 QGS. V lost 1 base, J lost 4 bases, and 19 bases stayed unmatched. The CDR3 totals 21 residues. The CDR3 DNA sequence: TGTGCTCTTGGGGAACCGGCTTCCTACGTTGCGCTGGGGGATACGCTCGATAAACTCATCTTT. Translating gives CALGEPASYVALGDTLDKLIF.

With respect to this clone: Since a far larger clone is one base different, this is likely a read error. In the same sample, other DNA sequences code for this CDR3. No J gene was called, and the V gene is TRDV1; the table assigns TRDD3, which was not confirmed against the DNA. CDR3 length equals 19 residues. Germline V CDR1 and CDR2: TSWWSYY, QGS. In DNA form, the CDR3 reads TGTGCTCTTGGGGAACTAGAGTCGTCCCGGTCCTTTATTACCGATAAACTCATTTTT. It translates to CALGELESSRSFITDKLIF.